The T cell receptor (beta chain) described here comes from a study of memory CD4+ T cells and cytomegalovirus serostatus. This clone was seen just once. Per the original methods: Out-of-frame sequences were removed, leaving roughly 2.1 million distinct TCRbeta sequences. Assay: immunoSEQ multiplex PCR; the TCRdb copy retains only in-frame clones and omits some. From that table come the V and J calls and clone size; the DNA was used to work out D and trimming. This sample yields tens of thousands of clones, of which about 80% are seen a single time; roughly 2% belongs to the top ten. The sort gate was single viable CD3+CD4+CD8-CD45RO+ cells for memory CD4+ T cells. Donors' CMV status reflects serum IgG against pp150, pp28, p38, p52. Trimming removed 2 bases from V and 0 bases from J, with 13 bases in between. This CDR3 has 16 amino acids. Germline V gives CDR1 SEHNR, CDR2 FQNEAQ (reference sequence).

The TCR comes from an adult in good health and CMV-seronegative. Input material: memory CD4+ T cells from blood. The chain has TRBV7-9 and TRBJ1-1, with a tentative D call TRBD1 (6 bases). CDR3 nucleotide sequence: TGTGCCAGCAGCTTAAGGGGGGGAGGGCTGAACACTGAAGCTTTCTTT. Translation: CASSLRGGGLNTEAFF.